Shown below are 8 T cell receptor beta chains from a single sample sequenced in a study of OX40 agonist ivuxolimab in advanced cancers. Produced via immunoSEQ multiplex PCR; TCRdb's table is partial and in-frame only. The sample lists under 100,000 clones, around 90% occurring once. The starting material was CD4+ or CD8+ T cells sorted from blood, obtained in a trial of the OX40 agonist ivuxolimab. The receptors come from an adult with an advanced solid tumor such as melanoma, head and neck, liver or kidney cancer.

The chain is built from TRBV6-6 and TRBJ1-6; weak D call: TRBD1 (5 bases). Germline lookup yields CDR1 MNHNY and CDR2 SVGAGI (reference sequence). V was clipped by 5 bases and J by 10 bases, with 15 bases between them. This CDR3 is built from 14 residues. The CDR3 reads CASSVGLLRSPLHF. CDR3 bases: TGTGCCAGCAGTGTGGGGCTTCTTCGGTCACCCCTCCACTTT.

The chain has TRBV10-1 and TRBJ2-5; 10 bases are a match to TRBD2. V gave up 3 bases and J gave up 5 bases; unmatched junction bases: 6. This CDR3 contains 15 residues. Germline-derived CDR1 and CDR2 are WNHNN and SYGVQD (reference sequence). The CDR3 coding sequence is TGCGCCAGCAGTGAAACAGTTAGCGGGAGGGAGACCCAGTACTTC. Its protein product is CASSETVSGRETQYF.

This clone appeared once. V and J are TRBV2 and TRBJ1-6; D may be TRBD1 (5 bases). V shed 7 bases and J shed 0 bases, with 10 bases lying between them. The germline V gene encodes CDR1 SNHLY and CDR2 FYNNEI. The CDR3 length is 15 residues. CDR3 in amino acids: CASKGLSSYNSPLHF. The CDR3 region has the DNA TGTGCCAGCAAGGGGCTGAGCTCCTATAATTCACCCCTCCACTTT.

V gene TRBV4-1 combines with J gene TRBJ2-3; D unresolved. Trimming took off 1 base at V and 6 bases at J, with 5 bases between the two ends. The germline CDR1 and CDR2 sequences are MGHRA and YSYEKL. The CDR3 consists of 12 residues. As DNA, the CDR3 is TGCGCCAGCAGCCAAGTAACGGATACGCAGTATTTT. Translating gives CASSQVTDTQYF.

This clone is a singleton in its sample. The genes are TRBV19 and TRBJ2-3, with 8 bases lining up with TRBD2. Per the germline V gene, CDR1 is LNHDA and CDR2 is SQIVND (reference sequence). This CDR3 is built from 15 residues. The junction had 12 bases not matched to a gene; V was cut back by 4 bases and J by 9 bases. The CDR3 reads CASSKGTRIGETQYF. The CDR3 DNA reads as TGTGCCAGTAGTAAGGGGACTAGAATAGGGGAAACGCAGTATTTT.

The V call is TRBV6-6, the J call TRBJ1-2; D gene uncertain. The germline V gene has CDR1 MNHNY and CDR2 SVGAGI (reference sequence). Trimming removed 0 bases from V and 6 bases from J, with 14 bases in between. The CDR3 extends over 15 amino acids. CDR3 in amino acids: CASSYSRLGSDGYTF. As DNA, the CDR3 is TGTGCCAGCAGTTACTCACGATTGGGGAGTGATGGCTACACCTTC.

The CDR3 loop reads CASSSRGRAYNEQFF. The CDR3 DNA reads as TGTGCCAGCAGCTCTAGAGGAAGGGCATACAATGAGCAGTTCTTC. The chain links TRBV7-2 to TRBJ2-1; no clear D. The V end was cut by 4 bases, the J end by 4 bases, with 14 bases between. CDR3 size: 15 residues. CDR1 is SGHTA and CDR2 is FQGNSA in the germline V gene.

The CDR3 is CASSSSSGTDNQPQHF. The CDR3 bases are TGTGCCAGCAGTTCATCCTCCGGGACAGACAATCAGCCCCAGCATTTT. The chain is built from TRBV27 and TRBJ1-5, with TRBD1 matching 7 bases. This CDR3 is 16 amino acids long. Unmatched junction bases numbered 9, after V lost 4 bases and J lost 3 bases. Germline V lookup: CDR1 MNHEY, CDR2 SMNVEV (reference sequence).